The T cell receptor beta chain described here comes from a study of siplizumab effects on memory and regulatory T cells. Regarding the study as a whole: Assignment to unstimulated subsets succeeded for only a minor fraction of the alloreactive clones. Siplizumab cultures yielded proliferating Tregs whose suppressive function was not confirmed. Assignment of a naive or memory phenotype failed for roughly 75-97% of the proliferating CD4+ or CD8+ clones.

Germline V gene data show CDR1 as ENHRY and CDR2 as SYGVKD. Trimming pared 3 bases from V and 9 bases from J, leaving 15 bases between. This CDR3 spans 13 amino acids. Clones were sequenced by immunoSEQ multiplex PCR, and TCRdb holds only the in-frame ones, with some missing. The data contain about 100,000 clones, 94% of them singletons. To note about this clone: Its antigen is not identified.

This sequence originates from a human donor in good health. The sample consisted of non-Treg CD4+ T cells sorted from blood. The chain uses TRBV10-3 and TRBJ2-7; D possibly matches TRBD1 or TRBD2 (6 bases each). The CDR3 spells CAISDLGGRGQYF. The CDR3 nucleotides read TGTGCCATCAGTGATCTTGGGGGGCGCGGGCAGTACTTC.